This TCR beta chain was retrieved from a study of T cell repertoires in cytomegalovirus infection. The wider study: Recently described HLA-C-restricted plus well-studied HLA-B-restricted CMV epitopes were used.

Details on this clonotype: Its antigen is as yet unknown.

TCRdb itself ran the reads through MiXCR, one entry per CDR3 protein. The data show a few hundred thousand distinct CDR3 sequences, about 39% seen once. The sample consisted of cultured PBMCs, taken from culture after CMV antigen stimulation. This sequence originates from a human donor in good health (CMV status not recorded). Some clones in this sample may be carry-over from other donors' samples.

The CDR3 coding sequence is TGTGCCAGCAGCGCCGGACTAGCGGGAGGGCCCAGAGAGACCCAGTACTTC. Translation gives CASSAGLAGGPRETQYF. This sequence joins TRBV6-1 and TRBJ2-5, with TRBD2 matching over 15 bases. The V segment lost 6 bases and the J segment 4 bases; nucleotides outside the gene matches: 9. The CDR3 totals 17 residues. Germline V gives CDR1 MNHNS, CDR2 SASEGT.